The 32 T cell receptor beta chains given below trace back to one sample, sequenced in a study of blood T cell repertoires in COVID-19. This table comes from immunoSEQ multiplex PCR, and its TCRdb copy is limited to in-frame clones, with some not included. The table lists about 460,000 clones, about nine tenths of them singletons, with 6.5% to 8.5% in the top ten. The specimen was PBMCs or T cells enriched from blood (not recorded which). The receptors originated from a woman aged 55-70 years who had recovered from COVID-19.

This chain joins TRBV5-1 and TRBJ1-4; 7 positions agree with TRBD1. Per germline, CDR1 SGHRS and CDR2 YFSETQ. Trimming at V came to 2 bases and at J to 6 bases, leaving 4 bases not matched to a gene. The CDR3 sequence is 14 residues long. The CDR3 loop reads CASSFRTGDEKLFF. CDR3 coding DNA: TGCGCCAGCAGCTTCAGAACAGGGGATGAAAAACTGTTTTTT.

CDR3 in amino acids: CASFSSARGSQPQHF. Here the CDR3 DNA reads TGTGCCAGCTTTTCCTCAGCCAGGGGAAGTCAGCCCCAGCATTTT. The chain carries TRBV6-5 and TRBJ1-5; maybe TRBD1 (6 bases). Trimming cost V 8 bases and J 6 bases, with 20 bases left between them. The CDR3 consists of 15 residues. Germline assignment: CDR1 MNHEY and CDR2 SVGAGI.

The chain couples TRBV3-1 (or the pseudogene TRBV3-2) to TRBJ1-1; 8 positions match TRBD1. The V segment lost 3 bases and the J segment 3 bases; nucleotides outside the gene matches: 6. This CDR3 spans 15 amino acids. Germline V CDR1 and CDR2: LGHDT, YNNKEL (reference sequence). CDR3 protein: CASSHTQGADTEAFF. The CDR3 region has the DNA TGTGCCAGCAGCCACACTCAGGGGGCGGACACTGAAGCTTTCTTT.

The chain uses TRBV7-9 and TRBJ1-1; perhaps TRBD1 as D (5 bases). The CDR3 runs to 13 residues. Germline V CDR1 and CDR2: SEHNR, FQNEAQ (reference sequence). The V end was cut by 6 bases, the J end by 1 base, with 9 bases between. This chain's CDR3 is CASRRRENTEAFF. The CDR3 region has the DNA TGTGCCAGCAGACGCAGGGAGAACACTGAAGCTTTCTTT. Supplemented by reference TRBV7-9 and TRBJ1-1, the full variable domain reads DTGVSQNPRHKITKRGQNVTFRCDPISEHNRLYWYRQTLGQGPEFLTYFQNEAQLEKSRLLSDRFSAERPKGSFSTLEIQRTEQGDSAMYLCASRRRENTEAFFGQGTRLTVV.

V and J are TRBV5-4 and TRBJ2-1; TRBD2 agrees at 14 bases. Germline-derived CDR1 and CDR2 are SGHNT and YYREEE (reference sequence). Germline trimming cut 4 bases from V and 6 bases from J; bases unmatched to any gene: 6. CDR3 size: 16 residues. The CDR3 protein is CASSKGLAGGGNEQFF. Here the CDR3 DNA reads TGTGCCAGCAGCAAAGGACTAGCGGGGGGTGGCAATGAGCAGTTCTTC.

The chain combines TRBV2 with TRBJ2-7, with a tentative D call TRBD2 (5 bases). Trimming took off 2 bases at V and 4 bases at J, with 9 bases between the two ends. The CDR3 totals 13 residues. Per the germline V gene, CDR1 is SNHLY and CDR2 is FYNNEI. The CDR3 nucleotides read TGTGCCAGCAGTGAATGGACTTCGTACGAGCAGTACTTC. This sequence encodes CASSEWTSYEQYF.

The V call is TRBV10-3, the J call TRBJ1-4; D not resolved. The CDR3 sequence is 13 residues long. The germline V and J ends were trimmed by 11 bases and 8 bases, with 18 bases remaining between them. Looked up from germline, CDR1 is ENHRY and CDR2 is SYGVKD. The DNA for the CDR3 is TGTGCCGCCTCGGCGGGCGTCGTGGAAAAACTGTTTTTT. Its translation is CAASAGVVEKLFF.

This chain links TRBV6-5 with TRBJ2-3, with TRBD1 as a possible D gene (5 bases). The CDR3 has 13 amino acids. V was shortened by 7 bases and J by 3 bases, with 11 bases between the two germline ends. The germline gives CDR1 MNHEY, CDR2 SVGAGI. CDR3 sequence reads: CASNRLGTDTQYF. In DNA, the CDR3 is TGTGCCAGCAACAGGTTGGGTACAGATACGCAGTATTTT.

The chain joins TRBV19 to TRBJ1-2, with 10 bases fitting TRBD1. Per the germline V gene, CDR1 is LNHDA and CDR2 is SQIVND (reference sequence). The V segment lost 5 bases and the J segment 4 bases; nucleotides outside the gene matches: 7. This CDR3 spans 15 amino acids. CDR3 sequence: CASSPLGTGAYGYTF. Here the CDR3 DNA reads TGTGCCAGTAGTCCTTTAGGGACAGGGGCCTATGGCTACACCTTC.

As for this clone: The same CDR3 is also encoded by other DNA sequences in this sample. J is TRBJ1-1 and V is TRBV18; no clear D. The CDR3 is 14 residues long. CDR1 and CDR2 (germline): KGHSH, LQKENI. V was pared by 3 bases and J by 1 base, with 9 bases between. In DNA form, the CDR3 reads TGTGCCAGCTCACCCCTAGAGGGGAACACTGAAGCTTTCTTT. This sequence encodes CASSPLEGNTEAFF.

The chain has TRBV2 and TRBJ2-7; 7 bases map to TRBD2. The CDR3 has 13 amino acids. Germline V gene lookup returns CDR1 SNHLY and CDR2 FYNNEI. Trimming cost V 7 bases and J 7 bases; bases outside gene matches: 10. CDR3 in DNA: TGTGCCAGCACACAAGGGCCCGGGGGGGAGCAGTACTTC. Translated: CASTQGPGGEQYF. The whole variable domain, filled in from reference TRBV2 and TRBJ2-7, reads EPEVTQTPSHQVTQMGQEVILRCVPISNHLYFYWYRQILGQKVEFLVSFYNNEISEKSEIFDDQFSVERPDGSNFTLKIRSTKLEDSAMYFCASTQGPGGEQYFGPGTRLTVT.

The chain carries TRBV18 and TRBJ1-2; 10 bases match TRBD1. The CDR3 has 14 residues. Trimming took 1 base from V and 9 from J; bases not matched to a gene: 5. Germline V gene lookup returns CDR1 KGHSH and CDR2 LQKENI. Here the CDR3 reads CASSPLGTGDRYTF. The CDR3 DNA is TGTGCCAGCTCACCACTCGGGACAGGGGACCGCTACACCTTC.

The chain uses TRBV4-2 and TRBJ1-4; D is perhaps TRBD1 (6 bases). The CDR3 spans 14 residues. With 4 bases removed from V and 4 bases from J, the gap between germline ends came to 10 bases. CDR1 LGHNA and CDR2 YNFKEQ come from the germline V gene. CDR3 sequence: CASSPDRLNEKLFF. CDR3 in DNA: TGTGCCAGCAGCCCGGACAGACTTAATGAAAAACTGTTTTTT.

This chain connects TRBV10-1 to TRBJ2-3, with 16 bases aligning to TRBD2. Germline V gene lookup returns CDR1 WNHNN and CDR2 SYGVQD (reference sequence). This CDR3 has 17 residues. The V gene end was trimmed by 5 bases and the J gene end by 3 bases; junction bases not matched to a gene: 5. Here the CDR3 DNA reads TGCGCCAGCAGTCCGGGACTAGCGGGGGGGCCGACAGATACGCAGTATTTT. Translating gives CASSPGLAGGPTDTQYF.

The V and J genes are TRBV30 and TRBJ1-2, with TRBD1 identical over 8 bases. The CDR3 length is 16 residues. Looked up from germline, CDR1 is GTSNPN and CDR2 is SVGIG (reference sequence). The V and J ends lost 0 bases and 1 base, in that order; junction bases with no gene match: 7. The CDR3 DNA sequence: TGTGCCTGGAGTGTACGGTCCGGACAGGGTAACTATGGCTACACCTTC. This translates into CAWSVRSGQGNYGYTF.

CDR3 in DNA: TGTGCCTGGAGTGCGGGGGTCGGGGAGCTGTTTTTT. The encoded protein is CAWSAGVGELFF. The chain employs TRBV30 and TRBJ2-2; D is possibly TRBD2 (6 bases). The ends were cut back, 1 base at V and 7 bases at J, with 7 bases in the middle. CDR1 is GTSNPN and CDR2 is SVGIG in the germline V gene (reference sequence). The CDR3 consists of 12 residues.

The rearrangement links TRBV4-1 to TRBJ1-1, with TRBD1 as a possible D gene (6 bases). V lost 4 bases to trimming and J lost 5 bases, with 17 bases between them. CDR1 and CDR2 (germline): MGHRA, YSYEKL. The CDR3 is 15 residues long. CDR3 bases: TGCGCCAGCAGCCCTAATCAGGGGTTTGGGACTGAAGCTTTCTTT. This encodes CASSPNQGFGTEAFF.

The CDR3 DNA sequence: TGTGCCAGTAGTACTTGGTCGACTAGCTCCTACGAGCAGTACTTC. Residues: CASSTWSTSSYEQYF. The gene calls are TRBV19 and TRBJ2-7, with D tentatively TRBD2 (6 bases). Trimming left V 4 bases short and J 0 bases short, with 13 bases between. Germline-derived CDR1 and CDR2 are LNHDA and SQIVND (reference sequence). This CDR3 region has 15 residues.

The chain employs TRBV6-5 and TRBJ2-2; TRBD2 is a possible D gene (5 bases). Trimming cost V 6 bases and J 1 base, with 9 bases left between them. CDR3 length: 14 amino acids. The germline CDR1 and CDR2 sequences are MNHEY and SVGAGI. This CDR3 is CASRRTGNTGELFF. CDR3 coding DNA: TGTGCCAGCAGGCGGACTGGGAACACCGGGGAGCTGTTTTTT.

This clone was observed a single time. The chain carries TRBV5-1 and TRBJ2-2, with TRBD1 matching over 8 bases. This CDR3 is built from 16 residues. V lost 3 bases and J lost 2; bases outside the gene matches: 6. Germline V gene lookup returns CDR1 SGHRS and CDR2 YFSETQ. The CDR3 sequence is CASSWGTGPNTGELFF. For the CDR3, the DNA is TGCGCCAGCAGCTGGGGGACAGGACCAAACACCGGGGAGCTGTTTTTT.

The J gene is TRBJ1-4, the V gene TRBV18, with a possible D match to TRBD1 (6 bases). The germline CDR1 and CDR2 sequences are KGHSH and LQKENI. The CDR3 covers 16 residues. Trimming left V 3 bases short and J 1 base short, with 12 bases between. CDR3 DNA sequence: TGTGCCAGCTCACCTACAGGGAGATTAACTAATGAAAAACTGTTTTTT. As protein: CASSPTGRLTNEKLFF.

J is TRBJ2-3 and V is TRBV5-1; 9 bases agree with TRBD2. The J segment lost 2 bases and the V segment lost 2 bases, leaving 15 bases of the junction unmatched. Germline V gene lookup returns CDR1 SGHRS and CDR2 YFSETQ. The CDR3 has 19 residues. The CDR3 reads CASSLRFWASGDFTDTQYF. The CDR3, as DNA: TGCGCCAGCAGCTTAAGATTCTGGGCTAGCGGGGACTTCACAGATACGCAGTATTTT.

This clone has just a few counts. The genes are TRBV5-1 and TRBJ2-2; no definite D call. Trimming took 3 bases from V and 6 from J, leaving 9 bases between them. Germline V CDR1 and CDR2: SGHRS, YFSETQ. This CDR3 has 13 amino acids. The CDR3 spells CASSSDLAGELFF. In nucleotides, the CDR3 is TGCGCCAGCAGCTCAGACTTAGCCGGGGAGCTGTTTTTT.

The CDR3 DNA reads TGTGCCACTTCCCCCTCAGGTTTTTTCTCCTACGAGCAGTACTTC. Its protein is CATSPSGFFSYEQYF. The genes are TRBV24-1 and TRBJ2-7; no clear D. Germline values: CDR1 KGHDR, CDR2 SFDVKD. Between the trimmed V and J ends, which lost 10 bases and 0 bases, there was a span of 18 bases. This CDR3 is built from 15 residues.

The chain uses TRBV2 and TRBJ1-4; 12 bases line up with TRBD1. This CDR3 comprises 20 residues. The V and J ends lost 8 bases and 1 base, in that order; junction bases with no gene match: 17. The V gene's germline CDR1 is SNHLY and CDR2 FYNNEI. The CDR3 region is CASCYPRDRGRGGTNEKLFF. Written as DNA, the CDR3 is TGTGCCAGCTGTTACCCCCGGGACAGGGGGCGAGGTGGAACTAATGAAAAACTGTTTTTT.

V and J are TRBV24-1 and TRBJ2-3, with 13 positions matching TRBD2. The CDR3 has 18 amino acids. Germline trimming cut 4 bases from V and 6 bases from J; bases unmatched to any gene: 12. Germline CDR1 KGHDR, CDR2 SFDVKD. The DNA of the CDR3 is TGTGCCACCAGTGACTTAGGGACTAGCGGGACTCTCAGGGATACGCAGTATTTT. Translating gives CATSDLGTSGTLRDTQYF.

This clone was picked up one time. The V call is TRBV6-5, the J call TRBJ1-2; D may be TRBD1 (6 bases). V was trimmed by 0 bases and J by 12 bases, leaving 17 bases between them. From germline, CDR1 is MNHEY and CDR2 SVGAGI. The CDR3 length is 14 residues. The CDR3 here is CASSYSLDRPLDTF. In nucleotides, the CDR3 is TGTGCCAGCAGTTACTCTTTGGACAGACCTTTGGACACCTTC.

In this sample, this clone turned up once. This chain joins TRBV10-1 and TRBJ2-3; TRBD1 aligns across 9 bases. Per the germline V gene, CDR1 is WNHNN and CDR2 is SYGVQD (reference sequence). The CDR3 is made up of 15 amino acids. Trimming took 2 bases from V and 4 from J; bases not matched to a gene: 4. In DNA, the CDR3 is TGCGCCAGCAGTGAGGACAGGGGGTCCGCAGATACGCAGTATTTT. Protein: CASSEDRGSADTQYF.

DNA of the CDR3: TGTGCCAGCAGCTTAAGAGGCAGGGGGCGAACCGGGGAGCTGTTTTTT. This codes for CASSLRGRGRTGELFF. This chain uses TRBV11-2 with TRBJ2-2, with 8 bases that match TRBD1. Germline CDR1 and CDR2: SGHAT and FQNNGV. Unmatched junction bases numbered 7, after V lost 2 bases and J lost 5 bases. The CDR3 is made up of 16 amino acids.

V gene TRBV27 combines with J gene TRBJ1-6, with no clear D. Deletions cut 8 bases from V and 6 bases from J, with 14 bases between. This CDR3 comprises 14 residues. CDR1 and CDR2 from the germline V gene are MNHEY and SMNVEV (reference sequence). CDR3 in amino acids: CASLSFYSNSPLHF. The CDR3 bases are TGTGCCAGCCTCAGCTTTTACAGTAATTCACCCCTCCACTTT.

A single count supports this clone. The chain joins TRBV4-1 to TRBJ2-5; 8 nucleotides agree with TRBD2. Germline V gene sequence: CDR1 MGHRA, CDR2 YSYEKL. Germline trimming cut 4 bases from V and 4 bases from J; bases unmatched to any gene: 14. The CDR3 is 17 amino acids. CDR3 coding DNA: TGCGCCAGCAGCCGTTTGGGGATAGCGGGGTGGAGAGAGACCCAGTACTTC. It encodes CASSRLGIAGWRETQYF.

The chain links TRBV5-4 to TRBJ2-2, with D maybe TRBD1 (5 bases). Trimming shortened V by 1 base and J by 0 bases, and 10 bases separated the two germline ends. CDR1 and CDR2 from the germline V gene are SGHNT and YYREEE (reference sequence). The CDR3 totals 16 residues. DNA of the CDR3: TGTGCCAGCAGCTTGTCGCCAGGGACGAACACCGGGGAGCTGTTTTTT. It encodes CASSLSPGTNTGELFF.